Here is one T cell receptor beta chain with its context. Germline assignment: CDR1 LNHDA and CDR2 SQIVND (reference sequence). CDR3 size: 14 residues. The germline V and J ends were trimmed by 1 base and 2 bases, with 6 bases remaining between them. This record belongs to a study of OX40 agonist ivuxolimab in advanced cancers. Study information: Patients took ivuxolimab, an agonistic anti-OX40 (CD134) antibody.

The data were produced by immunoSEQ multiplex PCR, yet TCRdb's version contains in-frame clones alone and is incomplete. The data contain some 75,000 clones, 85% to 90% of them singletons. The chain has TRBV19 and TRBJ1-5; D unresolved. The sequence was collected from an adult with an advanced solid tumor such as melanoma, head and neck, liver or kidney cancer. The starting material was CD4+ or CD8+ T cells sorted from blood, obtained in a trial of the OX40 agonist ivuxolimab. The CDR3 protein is CASSIGMGNQPQHF. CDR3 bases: TGTGCCAGTAGTATAGGGATGGGCAATCAGCCCCAGCATTTT.